This T cell receptor (beta chain) derives from a study of control samples from healthy donors and cancer patients. About this clone itself: Germline and junction disagree at one end, which may indicate a read error.

TCRdb's copy holds only in-frame clones and misses some; the assay was immunoSEQ multiplex PCR. The table has 200,000 to 250,000 clones, roughly 94% seen once; the top ten hold over 1.2%. The CDR3 runs 13 residues. The germline V gene encodes CDR1 MGHRA and CDR2 YSYEKL. Sequencing was carried out using blood. This receptor was obtained from a middle-aged man in good health. This chain links TRBV4-1 with TRBJ1-1; no reliable D call. CDR3 loop: CTSRRGSSTEAFF. CDR3 sequence (DNA): TGCACCAGCAGGCGTGGTAGTAGCACTGAAGCTTTCTTT.